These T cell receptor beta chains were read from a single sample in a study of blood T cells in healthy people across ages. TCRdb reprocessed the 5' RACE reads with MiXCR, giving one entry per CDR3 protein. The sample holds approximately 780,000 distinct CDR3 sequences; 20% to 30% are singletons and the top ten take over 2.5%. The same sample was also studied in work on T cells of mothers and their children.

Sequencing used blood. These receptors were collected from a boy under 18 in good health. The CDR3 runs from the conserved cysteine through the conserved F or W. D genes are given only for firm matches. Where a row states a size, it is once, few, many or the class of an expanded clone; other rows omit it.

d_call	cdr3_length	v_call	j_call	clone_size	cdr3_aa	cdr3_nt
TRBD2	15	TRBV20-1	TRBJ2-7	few	CSATKLAGGAYEQYF	TGCAGTGCTACCAAACTAGCGGGGGGGGCCTACGAGCAGTACTTC
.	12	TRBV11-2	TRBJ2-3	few	CASRPGFDTQYF	TGTGCCAGCAGGCCGGGGTTCGATACGCAGTATTTT
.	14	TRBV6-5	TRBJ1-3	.	CASSYRSSGNTIYF	TGTGCCAGCAGTTACCGGTCGTCTGGAAACACCATATATTTT
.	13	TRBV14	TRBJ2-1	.	CASSLVVHNEQFF	TGTGCCAGCAGCCTGGTGGTCCACAATGAGCAGTTCTTC
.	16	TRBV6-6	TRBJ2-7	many	CASSYSRGYISYEQYF	TGTGCCAGCAGTTACTCGCGGGGATACATTTCCTACGAGCAGTACTTC
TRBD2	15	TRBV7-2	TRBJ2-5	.	CASSTLAGGLETQHF	TGTGCCAGCAGCACGCTAGCGGGGGGGCTCGAGACCCAGCACTTC
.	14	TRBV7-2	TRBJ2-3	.	CASSFRGYTDTQYF	TGTGCCAGCAGCTTCCGGGGGTACACAGATACGCAGTATTTT
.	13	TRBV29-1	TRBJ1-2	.	CSVEDRPGRGYTF	TGCAGCGTTGAAGATCGGCCCGGGAGAGGCTACACCTTC
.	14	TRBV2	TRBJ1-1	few	CASSEQGPNTEAFF	TGTGCCAGCAGTGAGCAGGGGCCAAACACTGAAGCTTTCTTT
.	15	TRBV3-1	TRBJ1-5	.	CASSQDAGSNQPQHF	TGTGCCAGCAGCCAAGATGCGGGTAGCAATCAGCCCCAGCATTTT
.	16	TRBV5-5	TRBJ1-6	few	CASSHPPQANNSPLHF	TGTGCCAGCAGCCACCCCCCACAGGCGAATAATTCACCCCTCCACTTT
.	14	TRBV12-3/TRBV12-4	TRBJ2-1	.	CASSFRVLNNEQFF	TGTGCCAGCAGTTTTCGAGTACTAAACAATGAGCAGTTCTTC
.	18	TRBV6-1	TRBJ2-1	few	CASSFFAGASNKNNEQFF	TGTGCCAGCAGCTTTTTTGCGGGGGCCTCAAATAAAAACAATGAGCAGTTCTTC
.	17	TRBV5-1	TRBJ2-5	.	CANSLIDRTDVQETQYF	TGCGCCAACAGCTTGATAGACAGGACGGATGTCCAAGAGACCCAGTACTTC
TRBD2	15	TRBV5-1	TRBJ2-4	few	CASSLAGLGVNIQYF	TGCGCCAGCAGCTTGGCCGGACTAGGAGTAAACATTCAGTACTTC
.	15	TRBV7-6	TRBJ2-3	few	CASSLAGNSADTQYF	TGTGCCAGCAGCTTGGCAGGGAATTCCGCAGATACGCAGTATTTT
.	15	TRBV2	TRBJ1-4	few	CASSEEGAFNEKLFF	TGTGCCAGCAGCGAGGAAGGGGCATTTAATGAAAAACTGTTTTTT
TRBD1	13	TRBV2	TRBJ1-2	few	CATSGQNDYGYTF	TGTGCCACCTCGGGACAGAACGACTATGGCTACACCTTC
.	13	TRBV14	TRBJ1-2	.	CASSHLAMGGYTF	TGTGCCAGCAGCCACCTCGCGATGGGAGGCTACACCTTC
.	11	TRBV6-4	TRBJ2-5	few	CASTNQETQYF	TGTGCCAGCACCAACCAAGAGACCCAGTACTTC
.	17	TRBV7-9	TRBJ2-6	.	CASSSRDGDSGANVLTF	TGTGCCAGCAGCTCCCGGGACGGTGACTCTGGGGCCAACGTCCTGACTTTC
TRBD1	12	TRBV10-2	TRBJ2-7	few	CASRTQGYEQYF	TGCGCCAGCAGAACACAGGGGTACGAGCAGTACTTC
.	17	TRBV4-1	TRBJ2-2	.	CASSQERLRQYTGELFF	TGCGCCAGCAGCCAAGAGAGGTTGAGGCAGTACACCGGGGAGCTGTTTTTT
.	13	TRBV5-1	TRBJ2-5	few	CASSRNEQETQYF	TGCGCCAGCAGTCGAAACGAACAAGAGACCCAGTACTTC
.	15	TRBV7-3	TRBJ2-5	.	CASSPWGSHQETQYF	TGTGCCAGCAGCCCATGGGGCAGTCACCAAGAGACCCAGTACTTC
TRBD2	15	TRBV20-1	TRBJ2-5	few	CSASTGTSAGETQYF	TGCAGTGCGTCTACCGGGACTAGCGCTGGGGAAACCCAGTACTTC
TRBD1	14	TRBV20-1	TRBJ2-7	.	CSARGQGHMYEQYF	TGCAGTGCTCGGGGACAGGGGCATATGTACGAGCAGTACTTC
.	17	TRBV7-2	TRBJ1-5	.	CASSLGDPTYSNQPQHF	TGTGCCAGCAGCTTAGGGGACCCGACTTATAGCAATCAGCCCCAGCATTTT
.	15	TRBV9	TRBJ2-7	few	CASSVDPSESYEQYF	TGTGCCAGCAGCGTAGATCCCTCGGAGTCCTACGAGCAGTACTTC
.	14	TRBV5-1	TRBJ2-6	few	CASSDASGANVLTF	TGCGCCAGCAGCGACGCCTCTGGGGCCAACGTCCTGACTTTC
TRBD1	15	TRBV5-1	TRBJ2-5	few	CASSPWTGGLETQYF	TGCGCCAGCAGCCCGTGGACAGGGGGCCTAGAGACCCAGTACTTC
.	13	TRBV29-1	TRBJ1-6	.	CSVMDRFNSPLHF	TGCAGCGTTATGGACAGATTTAATTCACCCCTCCACTTT
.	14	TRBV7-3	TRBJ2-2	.	CASSLTGLPGELFF	TGTGCCAGCAGTTTAACAGGGTTACCCGGGGAGCTGTTTTTT
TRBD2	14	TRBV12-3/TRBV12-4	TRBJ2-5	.	CASSLSGDGETQYF	TGTGCCAGCAGCCTTAGCGGGGATGGGGAGACCCAGTACTTC
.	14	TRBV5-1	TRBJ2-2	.	CASGVMGRTGELFF	TGCGCCAGCGGAGTAATGGGGCGCACCGGGGAGCTGTTTTTT
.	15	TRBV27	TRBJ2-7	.	CASIPFGTGVYEQYF	TGTGCCAGCATCCCTTTTGGGACCGGGGTTTACGAGCAGTACTTC
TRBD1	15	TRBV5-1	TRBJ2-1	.	CASSIGQGVNNEQFF	TGCGCCAGCAGCATCGGACAGGGGGTGAACAATGAGCAGTTCTTC
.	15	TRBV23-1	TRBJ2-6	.	CASSQSRSGANVLTF	TGCGCCAGCAGTCAATCACGCTCTGGGGCCAACGTCCTGACTTTC
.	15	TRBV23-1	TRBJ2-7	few	CASSQGAPRAYEQYF	TGCGCCAGCAGTCAGGGGGCGCCCCGGGCCTACGAGCAGTACTTC
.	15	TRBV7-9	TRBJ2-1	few	CASSLVVGDYNEQFF	TGTGCCAGCAGCTTAGTGGTGGGGGACTACAATGAGCAGTTCTTC
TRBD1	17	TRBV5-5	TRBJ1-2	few	CASSLATGGGRNYGYTF	TGTGCCAGCAGCTTGGCAACAGGGGGCGGAAGAAACTATGGCTACACCTTC
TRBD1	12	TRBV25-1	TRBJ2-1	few	CASSEDRDEQFF	TGTGCCAGCAGTGAAGACAGGGATGAGCAGTTCTTC
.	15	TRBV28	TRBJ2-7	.	CASRRTGWGGDEQYF	TGTGCCAGCAGACGGACAGGCTGGGGGGGGGACGAGCAGTACTTC
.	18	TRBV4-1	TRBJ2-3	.	CASSQDITGPLRVDTQYF	TGCGCCAGCAGCCAAGATATAACGGGACCCCTTCGGGTAGATACGCAGTATTTT
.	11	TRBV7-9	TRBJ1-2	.	CAYGAGELYTF	TGTGCCTACGGGGCAGGGGAACTCTACACCTTC
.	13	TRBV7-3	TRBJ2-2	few	CASSLTLTRELFF	TGTGCCAGCAGCTTAACGTTGACAAGGGAGCTGTTTTTT
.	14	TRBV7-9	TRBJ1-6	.	CASVPTELNSPLHF	TGTGCCAGCGTGCCGACGGAACTCAATTCACCCCTCCACTTT
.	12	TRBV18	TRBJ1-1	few	CASSPINTEAFF	TGTGCCAGCTCACCCATAAACACTGAAGCTTTCTTT
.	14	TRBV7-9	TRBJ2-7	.	CASSLLGSPGEQYF	TGTGCCAGCAGCTTACTGGGCAGCCCTGGCGAGCAGTACTTC
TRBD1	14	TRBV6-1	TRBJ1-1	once	CASSADRAATEAFF	TGTGCCAGCAGTGCAGACAGGGCCGCGACTGAAGCTTTCTTT